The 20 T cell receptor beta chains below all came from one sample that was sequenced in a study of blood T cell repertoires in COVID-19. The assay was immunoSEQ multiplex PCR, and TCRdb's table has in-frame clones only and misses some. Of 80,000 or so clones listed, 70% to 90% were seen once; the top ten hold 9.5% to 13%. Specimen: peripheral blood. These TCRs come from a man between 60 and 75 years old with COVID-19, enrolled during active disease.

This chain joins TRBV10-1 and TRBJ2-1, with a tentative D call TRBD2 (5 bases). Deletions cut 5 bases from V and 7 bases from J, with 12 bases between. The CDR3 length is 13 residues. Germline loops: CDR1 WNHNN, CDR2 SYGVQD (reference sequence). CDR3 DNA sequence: TGCGCCAGCAGTAATCCTAGCAGTAATGAGCAGTTCTTC. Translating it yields CASSNPSSNEQFF.

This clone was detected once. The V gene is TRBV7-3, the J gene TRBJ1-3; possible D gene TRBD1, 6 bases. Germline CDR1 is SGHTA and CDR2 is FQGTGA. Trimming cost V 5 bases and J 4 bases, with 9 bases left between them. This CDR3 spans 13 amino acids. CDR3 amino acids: CASSPGTGNTIYF. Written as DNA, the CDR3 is TGTGCCAGCAGCCCCGGGACAGGAAACACCATATATTTT.

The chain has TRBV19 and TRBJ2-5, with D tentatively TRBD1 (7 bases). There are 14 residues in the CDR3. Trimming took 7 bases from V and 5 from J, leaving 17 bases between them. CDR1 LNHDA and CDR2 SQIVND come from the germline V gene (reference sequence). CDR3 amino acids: CASNPAAGGETQYF. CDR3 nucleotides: TGTGCCAGTAACCCCGCGGCAGGGGGGGAGACCCAGTACTTC.

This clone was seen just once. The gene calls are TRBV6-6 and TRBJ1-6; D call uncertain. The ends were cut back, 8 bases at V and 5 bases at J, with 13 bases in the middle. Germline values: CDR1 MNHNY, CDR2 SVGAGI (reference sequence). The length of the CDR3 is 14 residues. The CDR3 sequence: CASADRRDNSPLHF. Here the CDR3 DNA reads TGTGCCAGCGCTGACCGGAGGGATAATTCACCCCTCCACTTT.

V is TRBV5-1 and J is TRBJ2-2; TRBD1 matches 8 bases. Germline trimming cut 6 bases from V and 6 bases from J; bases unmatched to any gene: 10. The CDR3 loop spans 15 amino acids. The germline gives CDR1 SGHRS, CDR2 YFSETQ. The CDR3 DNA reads TGCGCCAGCATACGAGGACAGGGCGATGCCGGGGAGCTGTTTTTT. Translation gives CASIRGQGDAGELFF.

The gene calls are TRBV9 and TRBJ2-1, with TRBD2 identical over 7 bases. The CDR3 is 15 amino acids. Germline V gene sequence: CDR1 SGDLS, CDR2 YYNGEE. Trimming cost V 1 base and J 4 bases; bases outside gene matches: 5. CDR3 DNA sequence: TGTGCCAGCAGCGTACGGGGGAGGGCTTACAATGAGCAGTTCTTC. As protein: CASSVRGRAYNEQFF.

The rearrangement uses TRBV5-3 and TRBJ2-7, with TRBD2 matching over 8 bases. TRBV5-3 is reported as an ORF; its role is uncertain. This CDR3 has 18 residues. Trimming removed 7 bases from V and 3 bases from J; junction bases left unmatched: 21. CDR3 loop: CARPTGGVAPWRNYEQYF. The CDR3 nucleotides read TGTGCCAGACCCACGGGGGGGGTAGCCCCCTGGCGTAACTACGAGCAGTACTTC.

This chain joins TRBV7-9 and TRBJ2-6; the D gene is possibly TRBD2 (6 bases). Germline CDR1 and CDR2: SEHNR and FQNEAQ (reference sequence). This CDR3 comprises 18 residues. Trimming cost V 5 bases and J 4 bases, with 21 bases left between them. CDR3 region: CASSLRWGRSPGANVLTF. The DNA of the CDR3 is TGTGCCAGCAGCCTCCGGTGGGGGAGGAGCCCCGGGGCCAACGTCCTGACTTTC.

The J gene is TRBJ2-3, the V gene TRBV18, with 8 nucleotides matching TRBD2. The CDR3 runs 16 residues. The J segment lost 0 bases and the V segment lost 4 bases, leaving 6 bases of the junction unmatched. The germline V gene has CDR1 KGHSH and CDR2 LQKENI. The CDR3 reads CASSRGSGDSTDTQYF. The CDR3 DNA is TGTGCCAGCTCACGGGGTAGCGGGGATAGCACAGATACGCAGTATTTT. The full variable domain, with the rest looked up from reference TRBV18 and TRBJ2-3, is NAGVMQNPRHLVRRRGQEARLRCSPMKGHSHVYWYRQLPEEGLKFMVYLQKENIIDESGMPKERFSAEFPKEGPSILRIQQVVRGDSAAYFCASSRGSGDSTDTQYFGPGTRLTVL.

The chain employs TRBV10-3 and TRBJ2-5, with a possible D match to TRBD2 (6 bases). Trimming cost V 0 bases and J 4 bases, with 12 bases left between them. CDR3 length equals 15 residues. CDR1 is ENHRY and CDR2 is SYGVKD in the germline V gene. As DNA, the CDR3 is TGTGCCATCAGTGAGTCAACTAGCAAGGGAGAGACCCAGTACTTC. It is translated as CAISESTSKGETQYF.

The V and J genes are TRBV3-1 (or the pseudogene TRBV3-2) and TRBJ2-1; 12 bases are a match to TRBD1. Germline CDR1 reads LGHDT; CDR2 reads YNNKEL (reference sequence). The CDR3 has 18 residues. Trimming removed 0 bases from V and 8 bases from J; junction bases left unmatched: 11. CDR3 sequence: CASSQDLRGQGAWDEQFF. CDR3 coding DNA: TGTGCCAGCAGCCAAGATTTAAGGGGACAGGGGGCTTGGGATGAGCAGTTCTTC.

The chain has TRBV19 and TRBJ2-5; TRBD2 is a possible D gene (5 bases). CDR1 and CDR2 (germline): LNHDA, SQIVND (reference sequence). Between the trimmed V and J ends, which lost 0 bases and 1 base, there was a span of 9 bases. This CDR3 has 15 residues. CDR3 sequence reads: CASSIDRGVQETQYF. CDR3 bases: TGTGCCAGTAGTATAGATCGGGGAGTCCAAGAGACCCAGTACTTC.

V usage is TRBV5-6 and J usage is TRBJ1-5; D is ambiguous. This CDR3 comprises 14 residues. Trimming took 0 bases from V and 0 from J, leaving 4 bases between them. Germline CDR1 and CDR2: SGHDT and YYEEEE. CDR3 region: CASSLGHSNQPQHF. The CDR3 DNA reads TGTGCCAGCAGCTTGGGGCATAGCAATCAGCCCCAGCATTTT. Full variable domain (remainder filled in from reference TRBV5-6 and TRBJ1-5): DAGVTQSPTHLIKTRGQQVTLRCSPKSGHDTVSWYQQALGQGPQFIFQYYEEEERQRGNFPDRFSGHQFPNYSSELNVNALLLGDSALYLCASSLGHSNQPQHFGDGTRLSIL.

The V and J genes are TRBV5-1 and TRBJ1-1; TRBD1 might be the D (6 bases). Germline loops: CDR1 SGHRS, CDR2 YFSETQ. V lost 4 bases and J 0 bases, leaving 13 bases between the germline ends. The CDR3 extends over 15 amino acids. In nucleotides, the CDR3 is TGCGCCAGCAGCAGGGAGGGGGAGGTGAACACTGAAGCTTTCTTT. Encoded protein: CASSREGEVNTEAFF.

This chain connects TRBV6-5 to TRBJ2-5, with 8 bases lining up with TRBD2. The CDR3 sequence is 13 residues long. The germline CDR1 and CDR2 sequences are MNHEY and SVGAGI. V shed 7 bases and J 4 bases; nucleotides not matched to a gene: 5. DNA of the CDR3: TGTGCCAGCAATCCAGCGGGAGTAGAGACCCAGTACTTC. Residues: CASNPAGVETQYF.

The CDR3 region is CASSPTDRGNEKLFF. The CDR3 DNA reads TGTGCCAGCAGCCCTACCGACAGGGGTAATGAAAAACTGTTTTTT. V gene TRBV7-9 combines with J gene TRBJ1-4; TRBD1 aligns across 8 bases. This CDR3 contains 15 residues. Unmatched junction bases numbered 6, after V lost 5 bases and J lost 4 bases. Germline V gives CDR1 SEHNR, CDR2 FQNEAQ (reference sequence).

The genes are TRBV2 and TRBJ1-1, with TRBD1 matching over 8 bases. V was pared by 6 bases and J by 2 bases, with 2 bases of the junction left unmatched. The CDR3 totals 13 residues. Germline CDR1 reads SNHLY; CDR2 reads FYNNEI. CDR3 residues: CASRTGANTEAFF. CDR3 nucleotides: TGTGCCAGCAGGACAGGGGCAAACACTGAAGCTTTCTTT. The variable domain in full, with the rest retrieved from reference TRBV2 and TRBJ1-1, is EPEVTQTPSHQVTQMGQEVILRCVPISNHLYFYWYRQILGQKVEFLVSFYNNEISEKSEIFDDQFSVERPDGSNFTLKIRSTKLEDSAMYFCASRTGANTEAFFGQGTRLTVV.

This CDR3 reads CASSLASGHTYEQYF. The CDR3 nucleotides are TGTGCCAGCAGCTTAGCGTCAGGACACACCTACGAGCAGTACTTC. The chain joins TRBV7-9 to TRBJ2-7, with D possibly being TRBD1 (5 bases). The CDR3 covers 15 residues. The ends were cut back, 0 bases at V and 2 bases at J, with 11 bases in the middle. CDR1 SEHNR and CDR2 FQNEAQ come from the germline V gene (reference sequence).

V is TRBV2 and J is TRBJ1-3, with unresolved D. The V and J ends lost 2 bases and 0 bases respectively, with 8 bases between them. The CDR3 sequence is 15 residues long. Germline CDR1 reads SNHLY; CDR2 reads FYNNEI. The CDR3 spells CASSEQVYSGNTIYF. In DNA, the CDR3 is TGTGCCAGCAGTGAACAGGTCTACTCTGGAAACACCATATATTTT.

The CDR3 region is CASSYGAWDEKLFF. CDR3 sequence (DNA): TGTGCCAGCAGCTACGGAGCTTGGGATGAAAAACTGTTTTTT. The chain joins TRBV7-2 to TRBJ1-4; D gene unclear. The CDR3 sequence is 14 residues long. V was pared by 4 bases and J by 6 bases, with 12 bases between. Germline values: CDR1 SGHTA, CDR2 FQGNSA.